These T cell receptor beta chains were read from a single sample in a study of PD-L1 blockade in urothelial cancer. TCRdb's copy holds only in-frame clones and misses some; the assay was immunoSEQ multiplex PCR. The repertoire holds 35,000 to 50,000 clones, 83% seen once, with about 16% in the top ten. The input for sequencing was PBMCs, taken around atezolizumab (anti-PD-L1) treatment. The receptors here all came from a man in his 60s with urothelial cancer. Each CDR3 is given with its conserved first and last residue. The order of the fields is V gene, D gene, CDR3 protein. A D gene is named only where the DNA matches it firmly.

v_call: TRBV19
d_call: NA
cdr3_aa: CASSTLTRSGANVLTF

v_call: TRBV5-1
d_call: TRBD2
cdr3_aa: CASAPAGGSTDTQYF

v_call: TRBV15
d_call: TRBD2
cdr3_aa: CATSRDLTSGGGNNEQFF

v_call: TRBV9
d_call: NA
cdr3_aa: CASSVGGARDTQYF

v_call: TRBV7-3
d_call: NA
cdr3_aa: CASSTQGFGGSTGELFF

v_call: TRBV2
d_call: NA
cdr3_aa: CASSPVLRNTEAFF

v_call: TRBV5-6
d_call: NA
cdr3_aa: CASSLSGGPGNTIYF

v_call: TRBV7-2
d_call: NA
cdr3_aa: CASSLPSYEQYF

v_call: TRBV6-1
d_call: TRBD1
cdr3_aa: CAIGQGASYEQYF

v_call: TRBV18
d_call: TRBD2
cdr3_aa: CASSLTTGTSGVEQYF

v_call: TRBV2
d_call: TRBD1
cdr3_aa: CASSELGTGARDEQYF

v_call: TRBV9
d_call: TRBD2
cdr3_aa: CASSSRPSGGTDTQYF

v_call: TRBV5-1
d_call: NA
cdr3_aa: CASSPEVGTNEKLFF

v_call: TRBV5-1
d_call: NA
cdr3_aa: CASTLTSFNEKLFF

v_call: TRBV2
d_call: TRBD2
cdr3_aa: CASRRTSNIYEQYF

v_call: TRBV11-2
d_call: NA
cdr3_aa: CASSFSTDTQYF

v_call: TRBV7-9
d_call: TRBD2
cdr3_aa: CASSLPGTERGTYNEQFF

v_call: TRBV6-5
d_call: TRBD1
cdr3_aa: CASRPGQGAQQYF

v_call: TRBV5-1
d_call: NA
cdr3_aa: CASSGGRDYGYTF

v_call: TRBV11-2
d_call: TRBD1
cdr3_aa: CASSSRTGGQETQYF

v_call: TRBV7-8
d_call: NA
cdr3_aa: CASSSTRQINQPQHF

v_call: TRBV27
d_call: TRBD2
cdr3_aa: CASNPLADITDTQYF

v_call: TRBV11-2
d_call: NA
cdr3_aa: CASSFAQGTLEKLFF

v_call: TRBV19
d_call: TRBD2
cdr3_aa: CASSIGAGVHEQYF

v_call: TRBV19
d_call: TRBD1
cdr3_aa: CASRTTGVTEAFF

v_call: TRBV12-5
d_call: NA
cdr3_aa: CASGSRDHDFGEQFF

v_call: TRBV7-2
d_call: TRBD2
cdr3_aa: CASSHNSGGAYEQYF

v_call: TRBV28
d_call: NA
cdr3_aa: CASSLNGNWGAQYF

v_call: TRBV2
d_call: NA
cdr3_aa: CASSPYSATNEKLFF

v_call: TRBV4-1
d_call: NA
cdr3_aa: CASSQVAATDTQYF

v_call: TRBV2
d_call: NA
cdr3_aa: CASRDRGSLGDTQYF

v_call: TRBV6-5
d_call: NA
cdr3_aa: CASSSSRGEQYF

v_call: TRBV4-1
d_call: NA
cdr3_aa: CASSPRGITNEKLFF

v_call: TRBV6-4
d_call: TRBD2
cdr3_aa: CASAASGGATDTQYF

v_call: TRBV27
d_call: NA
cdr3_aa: CASSNDRGILTDTQYF

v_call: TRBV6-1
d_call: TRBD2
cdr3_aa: CASSEAKTSGGYNEQFF

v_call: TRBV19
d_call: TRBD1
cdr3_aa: CASSILGDSTTNEKLFF

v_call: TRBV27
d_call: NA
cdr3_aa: CASSLEGTGHNEQFF

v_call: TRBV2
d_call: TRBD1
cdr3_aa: CASNRGQGSGYTF

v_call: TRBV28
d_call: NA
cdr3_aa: CATGTGDTEAFF

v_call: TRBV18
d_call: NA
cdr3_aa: CASSPGGTDQPQHF

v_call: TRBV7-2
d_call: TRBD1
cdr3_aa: CASSLATGGLYGYTF

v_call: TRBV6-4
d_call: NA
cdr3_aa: CASSASPGAREQFF

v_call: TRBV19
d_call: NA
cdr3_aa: CASSGQNTDTQYF

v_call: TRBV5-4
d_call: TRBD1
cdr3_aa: CASSDRDRDQETQYF